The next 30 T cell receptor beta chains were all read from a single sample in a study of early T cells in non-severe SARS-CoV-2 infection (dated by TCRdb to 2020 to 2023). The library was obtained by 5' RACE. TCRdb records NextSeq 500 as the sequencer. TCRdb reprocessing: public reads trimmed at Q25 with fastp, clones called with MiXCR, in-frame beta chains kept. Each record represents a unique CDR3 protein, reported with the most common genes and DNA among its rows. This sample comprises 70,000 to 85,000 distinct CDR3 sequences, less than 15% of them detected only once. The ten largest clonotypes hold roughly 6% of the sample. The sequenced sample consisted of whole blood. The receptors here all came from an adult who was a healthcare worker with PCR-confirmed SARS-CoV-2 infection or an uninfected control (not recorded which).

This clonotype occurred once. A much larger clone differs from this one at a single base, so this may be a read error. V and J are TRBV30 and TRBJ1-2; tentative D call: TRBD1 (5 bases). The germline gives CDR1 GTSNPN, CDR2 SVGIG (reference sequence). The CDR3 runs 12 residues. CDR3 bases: TGTGCCTGGGGTCGGGACCGCTATGGCTGCACCTTC. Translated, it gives CAWGRDRYGCTF.

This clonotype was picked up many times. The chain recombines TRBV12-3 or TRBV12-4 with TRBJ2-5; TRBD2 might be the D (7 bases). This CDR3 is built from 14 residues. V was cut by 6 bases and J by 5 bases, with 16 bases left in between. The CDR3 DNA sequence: TGTGCCAGCAGAACGGAGGGGGGGCGGGAGACCCAGTACTTC. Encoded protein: CASRTEGGRETQYF.

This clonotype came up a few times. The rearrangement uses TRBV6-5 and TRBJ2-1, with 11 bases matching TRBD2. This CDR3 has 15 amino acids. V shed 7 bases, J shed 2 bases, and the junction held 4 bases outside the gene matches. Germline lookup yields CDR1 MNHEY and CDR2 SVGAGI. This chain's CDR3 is CASNKLAGAYNEQFF. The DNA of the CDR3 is TGTGCCAGCAATAAACTAGCGGGGGCCTACAATGAGCAGTTCTTC.

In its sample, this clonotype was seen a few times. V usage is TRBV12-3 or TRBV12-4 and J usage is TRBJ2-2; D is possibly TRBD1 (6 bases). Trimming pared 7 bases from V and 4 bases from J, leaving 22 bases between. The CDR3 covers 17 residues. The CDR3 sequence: CASIYPPRTRGTGELFF. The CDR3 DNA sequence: TGTGCCAGCATATATCCCCCCCGGACCAGGGGCACCGGGGAGCTGTTTTTT.

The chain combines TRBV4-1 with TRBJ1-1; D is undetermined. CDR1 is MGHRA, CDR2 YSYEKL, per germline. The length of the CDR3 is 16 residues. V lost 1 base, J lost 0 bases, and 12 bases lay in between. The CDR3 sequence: CASSQAMGRMNTEAFF. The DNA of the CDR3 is TGCGCCAGCAGCCAAGCCATGGGCAGGATGAACACTGAAGCTTTCTTT.

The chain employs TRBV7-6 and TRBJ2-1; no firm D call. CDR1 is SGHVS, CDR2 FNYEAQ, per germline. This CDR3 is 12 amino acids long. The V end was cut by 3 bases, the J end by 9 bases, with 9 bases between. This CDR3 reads CASSFSGGEQFF. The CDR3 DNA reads TGTGCCAGCAGCTTTTCGGGCGGTGAGCAGTTCTTC.

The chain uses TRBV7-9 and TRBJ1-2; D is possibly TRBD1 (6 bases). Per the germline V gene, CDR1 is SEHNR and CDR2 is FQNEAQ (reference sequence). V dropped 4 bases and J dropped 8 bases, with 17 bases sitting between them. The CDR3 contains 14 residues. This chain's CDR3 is CASSSLQGAEGYTF. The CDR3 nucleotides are TGTGCCAGCAGCTCACTACAGGGTGCGGAAGGCTACACCTTC.

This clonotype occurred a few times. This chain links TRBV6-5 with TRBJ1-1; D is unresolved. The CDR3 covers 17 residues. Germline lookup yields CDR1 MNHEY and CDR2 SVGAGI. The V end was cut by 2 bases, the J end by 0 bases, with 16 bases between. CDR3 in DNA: TGTGCCAGCAGTTACCACGGGCCGAGGCCGATGAACACTGAAGCTTTCTTT. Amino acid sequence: CASSYHGPRPMNTEAFF.

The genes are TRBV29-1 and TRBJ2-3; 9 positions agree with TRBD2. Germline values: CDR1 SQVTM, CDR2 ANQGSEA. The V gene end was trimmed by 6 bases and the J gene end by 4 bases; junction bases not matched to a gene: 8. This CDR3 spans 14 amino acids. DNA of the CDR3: TGCAGCGTCCCGAGTGCGGGAGGGCCAGATACGCAGTATTTT. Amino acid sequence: CSVPSAGGPDTQYF.

CDR3 loop: CSATAMTSGRNAYEQYF. CDR3 DNA: TGCAGTGCCACGGCCATGACTAGCGGGAGGAACGCCTACGAGCAGTACTTC. The chain joins TRBV20-1 to TRBJ2-7; TRBD2 matches at 13 bases. The CDR3 has 17 amino acids. The trim removed 6 bases at V and 2 bases at J, leaving 13 bases unmatched. The germline V gene has CDR1 DFQATT and CDR2 SNEGSKA (reference sequence).

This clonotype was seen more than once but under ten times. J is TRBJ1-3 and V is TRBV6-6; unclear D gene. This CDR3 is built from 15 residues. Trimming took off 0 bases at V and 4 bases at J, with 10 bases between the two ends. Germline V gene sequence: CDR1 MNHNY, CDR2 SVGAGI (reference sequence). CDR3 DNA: TGTGCCAGCAGTTACTCGACTGAATCCGGAAACACCATATATTTT. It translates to CASSYSTESGNTIYF.

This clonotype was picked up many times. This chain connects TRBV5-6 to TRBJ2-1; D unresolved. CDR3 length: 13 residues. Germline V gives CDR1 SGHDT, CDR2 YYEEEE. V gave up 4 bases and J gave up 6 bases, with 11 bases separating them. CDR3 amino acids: CASSPLESNEQFF. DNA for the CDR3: TGTGCCAGCAGCCCCCTGGAAAGCAATGAGCAGTTCTTC. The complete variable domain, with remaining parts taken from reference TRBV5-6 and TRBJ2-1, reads DAGVTQSPTHLIKTRGQQVTLRCSPKSGHDTVSWYQQALGQGPQFIFQYYEEEERQRGNFPDRFSGHQFPNYSSELNVNALLLGDSALYLCASSPLESNEQFFGPGTRLTVL.

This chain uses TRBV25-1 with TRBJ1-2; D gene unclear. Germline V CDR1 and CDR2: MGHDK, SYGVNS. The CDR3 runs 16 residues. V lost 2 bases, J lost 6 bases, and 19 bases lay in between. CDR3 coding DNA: TGTGCCAGCAGTGAAACAAAGGGCGGGGAAAGCCATGGCTACACCTTC. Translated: CASSETKGGESHGYTF.

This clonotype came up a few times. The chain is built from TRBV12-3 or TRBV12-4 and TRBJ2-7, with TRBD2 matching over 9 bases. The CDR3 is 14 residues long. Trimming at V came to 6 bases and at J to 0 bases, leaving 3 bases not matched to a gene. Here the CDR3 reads CASSRAGGSYEQYF. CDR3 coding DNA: TGTGCCAGCAGCCGAGCGGGGGGCTCCTACGAGCAGTACTTC.

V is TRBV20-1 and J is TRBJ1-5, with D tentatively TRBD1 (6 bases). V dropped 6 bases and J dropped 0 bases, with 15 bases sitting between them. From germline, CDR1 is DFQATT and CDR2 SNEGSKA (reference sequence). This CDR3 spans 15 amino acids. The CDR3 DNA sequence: TGCAGTGCCACGGACAGCCTTTATAGCAATCAGCCCCAGCATTTT. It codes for CSATDSLYSNQPQHF.

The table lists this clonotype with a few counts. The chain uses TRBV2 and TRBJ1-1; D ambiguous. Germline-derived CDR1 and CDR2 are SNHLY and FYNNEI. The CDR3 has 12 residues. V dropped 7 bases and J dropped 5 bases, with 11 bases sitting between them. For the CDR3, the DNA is TGTGCCAGCACCTCAAAGGTTACTGAAGCTTTCTTT. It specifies CASTSKVTEAFF.

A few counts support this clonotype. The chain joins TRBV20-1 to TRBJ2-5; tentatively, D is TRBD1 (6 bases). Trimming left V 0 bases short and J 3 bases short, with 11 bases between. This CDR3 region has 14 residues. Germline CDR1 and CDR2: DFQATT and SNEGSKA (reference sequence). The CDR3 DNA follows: TGCAGTGCTAGAGACTGGACAGCCGAAGAGACCCAGTACTTC. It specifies CSARDWTAEETQYF.

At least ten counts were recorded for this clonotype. CDR3 nucleotide sequence: TGTGCCAGCTCCCATGGACAGGAAAACATTCAGTACTTC. Its translation is CASSHGQENIQYF. This chain uses TRBV18 with TRBJ2-4; TRBD1 matches at 7 bases. There are 13 residues in the CDR3. V lost 6 bases to trimming and J lost 5 bases; unmatched junction nucleotides: 4. The germline gives CDR1 KGHSH, CDR2 LQKENI.

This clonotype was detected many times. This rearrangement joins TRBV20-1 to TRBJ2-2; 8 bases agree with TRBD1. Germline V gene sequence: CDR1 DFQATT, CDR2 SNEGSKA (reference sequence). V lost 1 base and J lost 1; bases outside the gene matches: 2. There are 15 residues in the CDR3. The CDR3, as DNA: TGCAGTGCTAGAGGACAGGGGAGGAACACCGGGGAGCTGTTTTTT. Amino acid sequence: CSARGQGRNTGELFF.

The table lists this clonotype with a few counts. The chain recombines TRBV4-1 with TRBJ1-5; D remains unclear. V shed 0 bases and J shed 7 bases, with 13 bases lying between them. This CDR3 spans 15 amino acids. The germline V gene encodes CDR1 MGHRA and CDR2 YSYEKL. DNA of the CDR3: TGCGCCAGCAGCCAAGAGGGAGGTAACAGACAGCCCCAGCATTTT. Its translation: CASSQEGGNRQPQHF.

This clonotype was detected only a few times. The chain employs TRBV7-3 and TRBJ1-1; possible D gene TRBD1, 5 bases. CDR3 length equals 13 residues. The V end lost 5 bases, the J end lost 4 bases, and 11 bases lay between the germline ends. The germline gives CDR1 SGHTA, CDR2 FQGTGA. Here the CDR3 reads CASSQGISTEAFF. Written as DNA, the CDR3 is TGTGCCAGCAGCCAGGGTATTAGCACTGAAGCTTTCTTT.

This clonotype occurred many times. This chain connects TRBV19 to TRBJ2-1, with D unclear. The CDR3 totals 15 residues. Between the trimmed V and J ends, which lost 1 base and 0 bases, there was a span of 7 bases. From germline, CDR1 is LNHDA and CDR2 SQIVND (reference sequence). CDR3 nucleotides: TGTGCCAGTAGTATAGGAGTCCCCTCCTACAATGAGCAGTTCTTC. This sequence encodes CASSIGVPSYNEQFF. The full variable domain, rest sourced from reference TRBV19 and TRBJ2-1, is DGGITQSPKYLFRKEGQNVTLSCEQNLNHDAMYWYRQDPGQGLRLIYYSQIVNDFQKGDIAEGYSVSREKKESFPLTVTSAQKNPTAFYLCASSIGVPSYNEQFFGPGTRLTVL.

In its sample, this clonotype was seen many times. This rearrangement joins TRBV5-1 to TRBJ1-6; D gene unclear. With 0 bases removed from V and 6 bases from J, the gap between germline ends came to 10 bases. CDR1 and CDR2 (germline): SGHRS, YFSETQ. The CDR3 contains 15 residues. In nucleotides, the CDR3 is TGCGCCAGCAGCTTGGTTCGGGGTCCTAATTCACCCCTCCACTTT. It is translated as CASSLVRGPNSPLHF. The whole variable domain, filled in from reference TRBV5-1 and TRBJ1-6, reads KAGVTQTPRYLIKTRGQQVTLSCSPISGHRSVSWYQQTPGQGLQFLFEYFSETQRNKGNFPGRFSGRQFSNSRSEMNVSTLELGDSALYLCASSLVRGPNSPLHFGNGTRLTVT.

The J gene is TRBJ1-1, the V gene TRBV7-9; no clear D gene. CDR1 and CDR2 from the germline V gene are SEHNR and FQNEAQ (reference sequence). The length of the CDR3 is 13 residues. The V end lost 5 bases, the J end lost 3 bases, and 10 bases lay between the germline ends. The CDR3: CASSPSQDTEAFF. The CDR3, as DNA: TGTGCCAGCAGCCCCTCTCAGGACACTGAAGCTTTCTTT.

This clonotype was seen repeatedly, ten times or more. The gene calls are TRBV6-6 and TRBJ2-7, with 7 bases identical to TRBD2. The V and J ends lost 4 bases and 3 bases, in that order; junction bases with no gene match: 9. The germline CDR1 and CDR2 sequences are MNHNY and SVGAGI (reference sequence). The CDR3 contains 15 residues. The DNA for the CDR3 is TGTGCCAGCAGTTTTTCCCGGGACTATCTCTACGAGCAGTACTTC. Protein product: CASSFSRDYLYEQYF.

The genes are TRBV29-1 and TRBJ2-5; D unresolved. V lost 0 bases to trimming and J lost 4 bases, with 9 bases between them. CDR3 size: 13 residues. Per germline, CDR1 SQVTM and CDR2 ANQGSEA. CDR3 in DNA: TGCAGCGTTGAAGAGTTGAGGCGAGAGACCCAGTACTTC. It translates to CSVEELRRETQYF.

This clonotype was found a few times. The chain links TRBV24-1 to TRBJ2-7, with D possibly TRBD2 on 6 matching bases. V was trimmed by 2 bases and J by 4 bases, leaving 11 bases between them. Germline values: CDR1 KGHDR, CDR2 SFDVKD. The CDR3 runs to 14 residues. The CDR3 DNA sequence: TGTGCCACCAGTGATTCCGGGACTCGTTACGAGCAGTACTTC. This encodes CATSDSGTRYEQYF.

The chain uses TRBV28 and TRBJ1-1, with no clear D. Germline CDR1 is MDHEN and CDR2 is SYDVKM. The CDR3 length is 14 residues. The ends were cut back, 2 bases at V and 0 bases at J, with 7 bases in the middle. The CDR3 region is CASSLLSMNTEAFF. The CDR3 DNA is TGTGCCAGCAGTTTACTGAGCATGAACACTGAAGCTTTCTTT. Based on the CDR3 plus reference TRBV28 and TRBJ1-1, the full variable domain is DVKVTQSSRYLVKRTGEKVFLECVQDMDHENMFWYRQDPGLGLRLIYFSYDVKMKEKGDIPEGYSVSREKKERFSLILESASTNQTSMYLCASSLLSMNTEAFFGQGTRLTVV.

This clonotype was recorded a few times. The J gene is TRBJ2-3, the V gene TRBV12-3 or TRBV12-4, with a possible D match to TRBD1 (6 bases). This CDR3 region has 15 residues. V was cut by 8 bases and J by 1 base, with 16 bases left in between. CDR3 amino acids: CASPETKGGTDTQYF. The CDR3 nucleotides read TGTGCCAGCCCCGAGACCAAGGGGGGCACAGATACGCAGTATTTT.

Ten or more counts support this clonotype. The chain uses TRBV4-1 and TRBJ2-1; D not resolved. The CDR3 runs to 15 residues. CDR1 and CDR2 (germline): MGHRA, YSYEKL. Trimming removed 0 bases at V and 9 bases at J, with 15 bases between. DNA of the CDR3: TGCGCCAGCAGCCAAGATCGGGCCAGAGTGGGTGAGCAGTTCTTC. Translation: CASSQDRARVGEQFF.